This T cell receptor beta chain came from a study of blood T cell repertoires in COVID-19. Study information: Whether acute or convalescent, the COVID-19 samples came from the United States, Italy and Spain.

Profiling relied on immunoSEQ multiplex PCR, and the TCRdb table lists in-frame clones only, not all of them. The table has 60,000 to 70,000 clones, 82% seen once. This receptor was obtained from a man in his sixties with acute or convalescent COVID-19. Source material: peripheral blood.

The CDR3 DNA is TGTGCCAGCAGCTTAACAGGAAACACCATATATTTT. Its protein is CASSLTGNTIYF. This sequence joins TRBV7-9 and TRBJ1-3, with unresolved D. This CDR3 spans 12 amino acids. Germline values: CDR1 SEHNR, CDR2 FQNEAQ (reference sequence). The V and J ends lost 2 bases and 4 bases respectively, with 3 bases between them.